A single sample is the source of the 9 T cell receptor beta chains below, sequenced in a study of circulating tumor DNA in untreated peripheral T-cell lymphoma. This table comes from immunoSEQ multiplex PCR, and its TCRdb copy is limited to in-frame clones, with some not included. The sample consists of about 8,500 clones, 80% to 85% of them appearing once. Sequenced material: tumor tissue. These receptors were taken from a human donor with peripheral T-cell lymphoma.

The chain couples TRBV6-8 to TRBJ1-2; D gene unclear. Germline-derived CDR1 and CDR2 are MNHGY and SAAAGT. The CDR3 runs to 12 residues. Trimming cost V 10 bases and J 1 base, with 10 bases left between them. The CDR3 is CAILRDNYGYTF. CDR3 coding DNA: TGTGCCATCCTCCGGGATAACTATGGCTACACCTTC.

The V call is TRBV19, the J call TRBJ2-7, with 9 bases that match TRBD2. Germline values: CDR1 LNHDA, CDR2 SQIVND (reference sequence). J lost 4 bases, V lost 10 bases, and 11 bases had no gene match. This CDR3 region has 14 residues. This CDR3 is CATSSAGGGYEQYF. CDR3 in DNA: TGTGCCACCTCCTCAGCGGGGGGCGGGTACGAGCAGTACTTC.

V usage is TRBV11-3 and J usage is TRBJ1-2; TRBD1 is a possible D gene (6 bases). This CDR3 spans 16 amino acids. Germline-derived CDR1 and CDR2 are SGHNT and YENEEA. V was cut by 6 bases and J by 4 bases, with 21 bases left in between. CDR3 protein: CASRPQGPVGLYGYTF. In nucleotides, the CDR3 is TGTGCCAGCAGACCACAGGGTCCCGTTGGTCTCTATGGCTACACCTTC. Full variable domain (rest looked up from reference TRBV11-3 and TRBJ1-2): EAGVVQSPRYKIIEKKQPVAFWCNPISGHNTLYWYLQNLGQGPELLIRYENEEAVDDSQLPKDRFSAERLKGVDSTLKIQPAELGDSAVYLCASRPQGPVGLYGYTFGSGTRLTVV.

This clone appeared once. The CDR3 region has the DNA TGTGCCAGTAGTATTGCCTTCCCTGGCACAGATACGCAGTATTTT. Translating it yields CASSIAFPGTDTQYF. The chain recombines TRBV19 with TRBJ2-3; D unresolved. The germline CDR1 and CDR2 sequences are LNHDA and SQIVND (reference sequence). CDR3 length: 15 amino acids. The germline V and J ends were trimmed by 3 bases and 1 base, with 11 bases remaining between them.

The chain joins TRBV7-6 to TRBJ1-6, with TRBD1 as a possible D gene (5 bases). This CDR3 is 14 amino acids long. Germline loops: CDR1 SGHVS, CDR2 FNYEAQ. The ends were cut back, 5 bases at V and 6 bases at J, with 11 bases in the middle. The CDR3 nucleotides read TGTGCCAGCAGCACCGGGGGAGCTAATTCACCCCTCCACTTT. It is translated as CASSTGGANSPLHF.

The rearrangement links TRBV14 to TRBJ2-3; D is undetermined. Looked up from germline, CDR1 is SGHDN and CDR2 is FVKESK. V shed 5 bases and J shed 5 bases, with 14 bases lying between them. This CDR3 region has 14 residues. CDR3 protein: CASSGTGTGDTQYF. In DNA, the CDR3 is TGTGCCAGCAGCGGCACTGGCACGGGAGATACGCAGTATTTT.

This sequence joins TRBV23-1 and TRBJ1-1; no reliable D call. Being an ORF, TRBV23-1 has a function that is uncertain. Deletions cut 6 bases from V and 5 bases from J, with 13 bases between. This CDR3 contains 13 residues. The CDR3 here is CASSQGPGTEAFF. The CDR3 region has the DNA TGCGCCAGCAGCCAAGGGCCGGGGACTGAAGCTTTCTTT.

This chain joins TRBV18 and TRBJ1-2; D remains unclear. The V end was cut by 2 bases, the J end by 3 bases, with 10 bases between. Germline loops: CDR1 KGHSH, CDR2 LQKENI. This CDR3 is built from 14 residues. The CDR3 reads CASSPEGGDYGYTF. CDR3 coding DNA: TGTGCCAGCTCACCAGAGGGTGGTGACTATGGCTACACCTTC.

This clone was seen just once. The CDR3 nucleotides are TGTGCCAGCTCATCCCGGACGGGAACCTACGAGCAGTACTTC. Translation: CASSSRTGTYEQYF. The chain recombines TRBV18 with TRBJ2-7, with D possibly being TRBD2 (5 bases). The germline V gene has CDR1 KGHSH and CDR2 LQKENI. This CDR3 is 14 amino acids long. V lost 5 bases and J lost 2, with 13 bases in between.